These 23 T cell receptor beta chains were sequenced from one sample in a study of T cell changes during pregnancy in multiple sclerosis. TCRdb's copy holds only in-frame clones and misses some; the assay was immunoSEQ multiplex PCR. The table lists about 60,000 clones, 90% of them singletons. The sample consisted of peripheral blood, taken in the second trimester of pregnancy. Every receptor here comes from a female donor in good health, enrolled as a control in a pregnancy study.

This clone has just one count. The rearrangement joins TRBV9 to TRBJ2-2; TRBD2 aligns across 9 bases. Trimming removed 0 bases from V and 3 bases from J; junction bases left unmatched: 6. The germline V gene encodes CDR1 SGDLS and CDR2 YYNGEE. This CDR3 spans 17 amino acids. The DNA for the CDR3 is TGTGCCAGCAGCGTAGGAGGGCTAGCGGGATACACCGGGGAGCTGTTTTTT. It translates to CASSVGGLAGYTGELFF.

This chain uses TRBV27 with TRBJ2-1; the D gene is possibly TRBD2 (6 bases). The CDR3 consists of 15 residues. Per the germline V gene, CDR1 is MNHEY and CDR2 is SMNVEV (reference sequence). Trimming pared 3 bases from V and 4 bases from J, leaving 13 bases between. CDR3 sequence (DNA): TGTGCCAGCAGTTTCCGACCTAGCGAGTACAATGAGCAGTTCTTC. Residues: CASSFRPSEYNEQFF.

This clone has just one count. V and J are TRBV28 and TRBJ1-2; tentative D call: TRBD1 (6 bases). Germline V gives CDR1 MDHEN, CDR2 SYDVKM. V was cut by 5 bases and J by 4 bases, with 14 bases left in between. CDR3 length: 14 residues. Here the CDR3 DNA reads TGTGCCAGCAGTCCTCTACAGGGTAGCTATGGCTACACCTTC. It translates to CASSPLQGSYGYTF.

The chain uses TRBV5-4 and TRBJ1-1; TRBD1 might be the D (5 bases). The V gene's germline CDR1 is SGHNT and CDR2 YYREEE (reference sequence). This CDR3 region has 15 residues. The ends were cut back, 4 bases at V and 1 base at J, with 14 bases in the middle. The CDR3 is CASSANYDRNTEAFF. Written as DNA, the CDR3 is TGTGCCAGCAGCGCTAATTACGACAGGAACACTGAAGCTTTCTTT.

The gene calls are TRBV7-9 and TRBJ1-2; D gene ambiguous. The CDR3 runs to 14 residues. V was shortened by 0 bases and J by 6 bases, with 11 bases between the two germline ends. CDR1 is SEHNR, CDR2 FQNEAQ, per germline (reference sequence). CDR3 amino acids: CASSLAGQVDGYTF. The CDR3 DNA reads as TGTGCCAGCAGCTTAGCGGGTCAGGTTGATGGCTACACCTTC.

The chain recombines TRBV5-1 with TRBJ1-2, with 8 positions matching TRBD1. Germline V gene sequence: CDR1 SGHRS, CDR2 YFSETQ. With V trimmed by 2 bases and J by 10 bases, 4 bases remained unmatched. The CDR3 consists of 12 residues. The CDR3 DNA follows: TGCGCCAGCAGCTTTTACAGGGGGACCTACACCTTC. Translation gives CASSFYRGTYTF.

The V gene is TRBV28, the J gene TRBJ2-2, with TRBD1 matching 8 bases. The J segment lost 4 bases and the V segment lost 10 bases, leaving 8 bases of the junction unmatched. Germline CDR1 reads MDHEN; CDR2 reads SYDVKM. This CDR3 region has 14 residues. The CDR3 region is CATYQGAGTGELFF. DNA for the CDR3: TGTGCCACATACCAGGGGGCGGGCACCGGGGAGCTGTTTTTT.

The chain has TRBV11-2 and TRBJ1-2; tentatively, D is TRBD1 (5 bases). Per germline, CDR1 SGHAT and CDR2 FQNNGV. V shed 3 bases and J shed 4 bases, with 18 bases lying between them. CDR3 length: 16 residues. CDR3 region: CASSFLRDLGSYGYTF. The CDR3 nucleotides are TGTGCCAGCAGCTTCCTCCGGGACTTAGGGAGCTATGGCTACACCTTC.

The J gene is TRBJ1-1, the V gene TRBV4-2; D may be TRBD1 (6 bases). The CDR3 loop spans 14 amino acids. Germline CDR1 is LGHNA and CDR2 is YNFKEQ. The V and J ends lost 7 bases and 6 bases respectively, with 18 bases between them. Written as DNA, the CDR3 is TGTGCCAGCATCCCCATGGGGGGGCGGGCTGAAGCTTTCTTT. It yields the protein CASIPMGGRAEAFF.

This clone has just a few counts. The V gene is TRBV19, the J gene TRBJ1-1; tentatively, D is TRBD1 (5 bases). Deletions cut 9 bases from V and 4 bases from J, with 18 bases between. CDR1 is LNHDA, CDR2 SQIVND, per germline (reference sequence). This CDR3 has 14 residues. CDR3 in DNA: TGTGCCAGCTCGGGACTCGGGCGCGTCACTGAAGCTTTCTTT. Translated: CASSGLGRVTEAFF.

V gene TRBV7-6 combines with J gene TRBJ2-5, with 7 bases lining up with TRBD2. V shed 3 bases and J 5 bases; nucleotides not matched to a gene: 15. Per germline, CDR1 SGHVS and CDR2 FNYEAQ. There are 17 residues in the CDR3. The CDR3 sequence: CASSFGAASGLGETQYF. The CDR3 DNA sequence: TGTGCCAGCAGCTTCGGTGCGGCTAGCGGCCTGGGGGAGACCCAGTACTTC.

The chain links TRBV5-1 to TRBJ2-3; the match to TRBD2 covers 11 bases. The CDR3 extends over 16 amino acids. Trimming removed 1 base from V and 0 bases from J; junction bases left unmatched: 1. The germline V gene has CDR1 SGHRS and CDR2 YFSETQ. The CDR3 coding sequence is TGCGCCAGCAGCTTGTGGACTAGCGGGAGCACAGATACGCAGTATTTT. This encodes CASSLWTSGSTDTQYF.

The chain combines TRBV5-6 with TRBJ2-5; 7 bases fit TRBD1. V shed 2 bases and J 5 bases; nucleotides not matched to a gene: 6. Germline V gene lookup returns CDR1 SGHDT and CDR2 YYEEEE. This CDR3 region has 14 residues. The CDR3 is CASSFTGVGETQYF. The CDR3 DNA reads TGTGCCAGCAGCTTCACAGGGGTCGGGGAGACCCAGTACTTC.

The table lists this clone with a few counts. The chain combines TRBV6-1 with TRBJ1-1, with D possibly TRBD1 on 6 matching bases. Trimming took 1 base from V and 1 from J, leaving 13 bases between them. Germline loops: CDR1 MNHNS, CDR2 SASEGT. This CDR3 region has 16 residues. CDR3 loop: CASSEEGGAGNTEAFF. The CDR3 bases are TGTGCCAGCAGTGAAGAGGGGGGGGCGGGGAACACTGAAGCTTTCTTT.

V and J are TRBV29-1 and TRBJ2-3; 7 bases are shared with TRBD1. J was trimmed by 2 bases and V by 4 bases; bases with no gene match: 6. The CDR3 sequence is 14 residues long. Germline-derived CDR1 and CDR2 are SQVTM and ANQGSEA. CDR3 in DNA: TGCAGCGTTGCGACAGGGACCGACACAGATACGCAGTATTTT. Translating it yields CSVATGTDTDTQYF.

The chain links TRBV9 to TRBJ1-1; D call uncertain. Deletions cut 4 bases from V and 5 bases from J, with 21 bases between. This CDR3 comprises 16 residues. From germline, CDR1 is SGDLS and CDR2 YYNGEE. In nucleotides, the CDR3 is TGTGCCAGCAGCCCAGAGAGTGGCGGGAGTAGGACTGAAGCTTTCTTT. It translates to CASSPESGGSRTEAFF. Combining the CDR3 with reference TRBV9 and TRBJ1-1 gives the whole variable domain DSGVTQTPKHLITATGQRVTLRCSPRSGDLSVYWYQQSLDQGLQFLIQYYNGEERAKGNILERFSAQQFPDLHSELNLSSLELGDSALYFCASSPESGGSRTEAFFGQGTRLTVV.

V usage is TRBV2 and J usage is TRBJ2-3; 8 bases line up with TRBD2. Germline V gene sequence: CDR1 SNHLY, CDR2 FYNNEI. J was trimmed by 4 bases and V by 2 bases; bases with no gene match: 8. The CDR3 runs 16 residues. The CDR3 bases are TGTGCCAGCAGTGAATACCGAGCGGGAGTGGCAGATACGCAGTATTTT. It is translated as CASSEYRAGVADTQYF.

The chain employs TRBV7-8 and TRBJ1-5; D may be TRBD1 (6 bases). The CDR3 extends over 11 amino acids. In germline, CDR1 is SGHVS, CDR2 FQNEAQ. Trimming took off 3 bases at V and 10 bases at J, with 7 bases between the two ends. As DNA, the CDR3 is TGTGCCAGCAGCTTCAGGGGTCCCCAGCATTTT. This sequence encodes CASSFRGPQHF.

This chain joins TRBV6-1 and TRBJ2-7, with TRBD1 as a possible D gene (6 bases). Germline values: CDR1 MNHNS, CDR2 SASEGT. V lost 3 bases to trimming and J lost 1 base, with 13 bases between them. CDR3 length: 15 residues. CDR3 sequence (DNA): TGTGCCAGCAGTGATCAAAATGGACAGTCCTACGAGCAGTACTTC. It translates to CASSDQNGQSYEQYF.

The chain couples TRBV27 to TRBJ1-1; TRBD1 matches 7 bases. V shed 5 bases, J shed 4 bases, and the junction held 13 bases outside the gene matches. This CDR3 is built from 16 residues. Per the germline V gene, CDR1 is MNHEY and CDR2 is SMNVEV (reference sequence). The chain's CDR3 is CASSPSTGERVTEAFF. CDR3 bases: TGTGCCAGCAGTCCATCAACAGGGGAGCGAGTCACTGAAGCTTTCTTT.

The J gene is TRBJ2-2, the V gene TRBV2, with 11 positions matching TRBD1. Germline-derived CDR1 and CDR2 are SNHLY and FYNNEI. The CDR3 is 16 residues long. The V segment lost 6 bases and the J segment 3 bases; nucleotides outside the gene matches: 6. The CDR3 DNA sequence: TGTGCCAGCAGACGACCGGGACAGGGGGACACCGGGGAGCTGTTTTTT. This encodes CASRRPGQGDTGELFF.

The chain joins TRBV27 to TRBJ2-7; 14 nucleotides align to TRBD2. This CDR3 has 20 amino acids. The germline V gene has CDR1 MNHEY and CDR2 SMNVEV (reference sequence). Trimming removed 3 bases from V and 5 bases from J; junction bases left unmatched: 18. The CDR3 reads CASSFRGTAGTSGSPHEQYF. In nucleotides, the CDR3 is TGTGCCAGCAGTTTTAGAGGAACTGCTGGGACTAGCGGGAGTCCCCACGAGCAGTACTTC.

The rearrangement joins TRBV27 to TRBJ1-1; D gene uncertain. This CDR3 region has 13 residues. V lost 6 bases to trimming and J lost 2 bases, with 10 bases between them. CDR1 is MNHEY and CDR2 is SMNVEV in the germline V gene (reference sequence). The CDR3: CASSRTGNTEAFF. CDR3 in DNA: TGTGCCAGCAGCCGGACGGGAAACACTGAAGCTTTCTTT.